Sequencing of this T cell receptor (beta chain) was carried out in a study of control samples from healthy donors and cancer patients. Only in-frame clones appear in the TCRdb table, and some are missing; sequencing was by immunoSEQ multiplex PCR. The repertoire includes about 100,000 clones, roughly 87% of them detected once, and about 20% sits in the top ten. V shed 1 base and J shed 4 bases, with 7 bases lying between them. The CDR3 runs to 13 residues. This clonotype was sampled from a woman aged 45-65 years in good health. The sample comprised blood. The rearrangement joins TRBV12-3 or TRBV12-4 to TRBJ1-1, with D perhaps TRBD1 (5 bases). The CDR3 DNA is TGTGCCAGCAGTTTAGTCGGGGGCACTGAAGCTTTCTTT. Translating it yields CASSLVGGTEAFF.